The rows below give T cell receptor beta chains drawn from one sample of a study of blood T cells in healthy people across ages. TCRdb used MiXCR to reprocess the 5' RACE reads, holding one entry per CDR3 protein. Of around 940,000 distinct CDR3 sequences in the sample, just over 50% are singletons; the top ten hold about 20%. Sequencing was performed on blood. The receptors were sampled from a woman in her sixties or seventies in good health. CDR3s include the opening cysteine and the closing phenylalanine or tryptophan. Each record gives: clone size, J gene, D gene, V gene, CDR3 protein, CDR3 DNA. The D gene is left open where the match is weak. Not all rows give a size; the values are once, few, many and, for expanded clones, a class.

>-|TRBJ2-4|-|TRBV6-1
CASSEHNGRAKNIQYF
TGCGCCAGCAGTGAACACAATGGTAGAGCCAAAAACATTCAGTACTTC
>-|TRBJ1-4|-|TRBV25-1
CASTMAGWEKLFF
TGTGCCAGCACGATGGCTGGCTGGGAAAAACTGTTTTTT
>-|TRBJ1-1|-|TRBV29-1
CSVDSGGRGTEAFF
TGCAGCGTTGACTCGGGGGGCAGGGGCACTGAAGCTTTCTTT
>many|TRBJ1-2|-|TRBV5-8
CASSLYGYTF
TGTGCCAGCAGCCTCTATGGCTACACCTTC
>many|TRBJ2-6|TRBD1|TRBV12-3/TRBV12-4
CASSWDSSGANVLTF
TGTGCCAGCAGTTGGGACAGCTCTGGGGCCAACGTCCTGACTTTC
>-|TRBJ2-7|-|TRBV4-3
CTSSQVCRGTAEQYF
TGCACCAGCAGCCAAGTTTGCAGGGGCACCGCCGAGCAGTACTTC
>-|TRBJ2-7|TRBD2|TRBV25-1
CASRGERDYNEQYF
TGTGCCAGCAGAGGAGAGCGGGACTACAATGAGCAGTACTTC
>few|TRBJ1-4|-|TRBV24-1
CATSDPTDPNEKLFF
TGTGCCACCAGTGACCCGACGGACCCTAATGAAAAACTGTTTTTT
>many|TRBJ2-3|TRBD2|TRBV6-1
CASTGTSGRRTQYF
TGTGCCAGCACGGGGACTAGCGGGAGGCGAACGCAGTATTTT
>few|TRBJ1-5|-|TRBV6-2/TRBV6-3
CASSDNRVRGNQPQHF
TGTGCCAGCAGTGATAACAGGGTCCGGGGCAATCAGCCCCAGCATTTT
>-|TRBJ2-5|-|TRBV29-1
CSVGGLRETQYF
TGCAGCGTTGGGGGTCTTCGGGAGACCCAGTACTTC
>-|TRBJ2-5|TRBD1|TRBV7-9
CASSFEDRAETQYF
TGTGCCAGCAGCTTCGAAGACAGGGCAGAGACCCAGTACTTC
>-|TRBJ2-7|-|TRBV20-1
CSAVGRVYNEQYF
TGCAGTGCTGTCGGAAGGGTCTACAATGAGCAGTACTTC
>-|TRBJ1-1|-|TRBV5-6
CASSGAAEGRYTEAFF
TGTGCCAGCAGCGGGGCTGCGGAAGGGAGGTACACTGAAGCTTTCTTT
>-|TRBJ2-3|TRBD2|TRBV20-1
CSASWALAGPPASTDTQYF
TGCAGTGCCTCCTGGGCCCTAGCGGGGCCCCCCGCTAGCACAGATACGCAGTATTTT
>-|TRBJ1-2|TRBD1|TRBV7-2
CASSLLDRGSAGYTF
TGTGCCAGCAGCTTGTTGGACAGGGGGAGTGCCGGCTACACCTTC
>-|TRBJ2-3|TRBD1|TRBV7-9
CASSSSPGQGTQYF
TGTGCCAGCAGCTCTTCCCCGGGACAGGGAACGCAGTATTTT
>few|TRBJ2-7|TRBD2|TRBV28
CALGRASGYEQYF
TGTGCCCTGGGTAGGGCTAGCGGCTACGAGCAGTACTTC
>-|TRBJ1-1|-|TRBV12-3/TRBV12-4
CASRPGGDTEAFF
TGTGCCAGCAGACCCGGGGGGGACACTGAAGCTTTCTTT
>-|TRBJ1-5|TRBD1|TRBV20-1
CSASSGTGNQPQHF
TGCAGTGCTTCGTCCGGGACAGGTAATCAGCCCCAGCATTTT
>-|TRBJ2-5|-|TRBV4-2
CASSQGAGVYEQYF
TGTGCCAGCAGCCAAGGGGCAGGGGTTTATGAGCAGTACTTC
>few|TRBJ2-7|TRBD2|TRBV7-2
CASSSPKKDGTSIYEQYF
TGTGCCAGCAGCTCCCCTAAAAAGGACGGGACTAGTATCTACGAGCAGTACTTC
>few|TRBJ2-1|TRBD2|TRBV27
CASSLPGGYNEQFF
TGTGCCAGCAGTTTACCGGGGGGTTACAATGAGCAGTTCTTC
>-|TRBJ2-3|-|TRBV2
CASRRAASTDTQYF
TGTGCCAGCAGGAGGGCCGCAAGCACAGATACGCAGTATTTT
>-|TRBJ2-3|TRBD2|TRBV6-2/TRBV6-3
CASSGLAARDTQYF
TGTGCCAGCAGCGGACTAGCGGCCCGAGATACGCAGTATTTT
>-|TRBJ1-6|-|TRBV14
CASSRATPRSLHF
TGTGCCAGCAGCCGCGCCACCCCACGGAGTCTCCACTTT
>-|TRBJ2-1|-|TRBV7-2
CASSLASSSMGEQFF
TGTGCCAGCAGCTTAGCTAGTTCATCCATGGGTGAGCAGTTCTTC
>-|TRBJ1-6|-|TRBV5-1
CASRPTQVGENSPLHF
TGCGCCAGCAGACCGACTCAAGTCGGAGAGAATTCACCCCTCCACTTT
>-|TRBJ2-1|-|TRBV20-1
CSARLRREQFF
TGCAGTGCTAGACTTCGGCGTGAGCAGTTCTTC
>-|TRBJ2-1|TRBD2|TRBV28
CASSLPPGLVINNEQFF
TGTGCCAGCAGTTTACCCCCGGGACTAGTGATCAACAATGAGCAGTTCTTC
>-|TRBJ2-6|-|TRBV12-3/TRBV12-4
CASSFSKMGSGANVLTF
TGTGCCAGCAGTTTTTCTAAGATGGGCTCTGGGGCCAACGTCCTGACTTTC
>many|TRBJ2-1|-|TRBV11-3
CASSSRGRNEQFF
TGTGCCAGCAGCTCACGGGGTAGGAATGAGCAGTTCTTC
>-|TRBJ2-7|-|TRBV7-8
CASSLPVRNRVSYEQYF
TGTGCCAGCAGCTTACCCGTGAGAAACAGAGTCTCCTACGAGCAGTACTTC
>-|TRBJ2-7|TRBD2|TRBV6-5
CASSYSGREVDEQYF
TGTGCCAGCAGTTACTCTGGGCGGGAGGTGGACGAGCAGTACTTC
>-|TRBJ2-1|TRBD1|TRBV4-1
CASRGTGSHNEQFF
TGCGCCAGCAGAGGGACAGGGAGCCACAATGAGCAGTTCTTC
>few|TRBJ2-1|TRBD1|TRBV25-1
CASSYRGDEQFF
TGTGCCAGCAGTTACAGGGGCGACGAGCAGTTCTTC
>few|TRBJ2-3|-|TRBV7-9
CASSFGQISTDTQYF
TGTGCCAGCAGCTTTGGTCAGATCAGCACAGATACGCAGTATTTT
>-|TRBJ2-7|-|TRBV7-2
CASSRAVGERPEQYF
TGTGCCAGCAGCCGTGCGGTCGGGGAGAGGCCCGAGCAGTACTTC
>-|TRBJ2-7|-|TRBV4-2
CASSQDGQGPYEQYF
TGTGCCAGCAGCCAAGACGGGCAGGGCCCCTACGAGCAGTACTTC
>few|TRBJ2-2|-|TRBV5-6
CASSLVGENTGELFF
TGTGCCAGCAGCTTGGTTGGGGAGAACACCGGGGAGCTGTTTTTT
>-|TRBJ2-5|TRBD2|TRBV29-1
CSVGEAGGGQETQYF
TGCAGCGTTGGAGAGGCCGGGGGAGGGCAAGAGACCCAGTACTTC
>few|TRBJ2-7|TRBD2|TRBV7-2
CASSPSVAGGLYEQYF
TGTGCCAGCAGCCCCTCCGTAGCGGGGGGGCTTTACGAGCAGTACTTC
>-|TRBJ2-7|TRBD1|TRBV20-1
CSARGFADRKSYEQYF
TGCAGTGCTAGGGGTTTCGCGGACAGGAAAAGCTACGAGCAGTACTTC
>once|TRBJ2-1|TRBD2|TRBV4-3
CASSQEGTSGKYNEQFF
TGCGCCAGCAGCCAAGAGGGGACTAGCGGGAAATACAATGAGCAGTTCTTC
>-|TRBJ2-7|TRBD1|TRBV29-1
CSVERQGSLDEQYF
TGCAGCGTAGAGAGACAGGGGTCGTTGGACGAGCAGTACTTC
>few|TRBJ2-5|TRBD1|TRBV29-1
CSAEGQGPKETQYF
TGCAGCGCCGAGGGACAGGGTCCCAAAGAGACCCAGTACTTC
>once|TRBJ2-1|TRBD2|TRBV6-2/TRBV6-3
CASSSLTREGDNEQFF
TGTGCCAGCAGTTCCCTAACGAGGGAGGGAGACAATGAGCAGTTCTTC
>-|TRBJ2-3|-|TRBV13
CASSPSTSRSTDTQYF
TGTGCCAGCAGCCCCAGTACTAGCAGATCCACAGATACGCAGTATTTT
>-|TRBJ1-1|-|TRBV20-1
CSARPTGYMNTEAFF
TGCAGTGCTAGACCAACAGGCTACATGAACACTGAAGCTTTCTTT